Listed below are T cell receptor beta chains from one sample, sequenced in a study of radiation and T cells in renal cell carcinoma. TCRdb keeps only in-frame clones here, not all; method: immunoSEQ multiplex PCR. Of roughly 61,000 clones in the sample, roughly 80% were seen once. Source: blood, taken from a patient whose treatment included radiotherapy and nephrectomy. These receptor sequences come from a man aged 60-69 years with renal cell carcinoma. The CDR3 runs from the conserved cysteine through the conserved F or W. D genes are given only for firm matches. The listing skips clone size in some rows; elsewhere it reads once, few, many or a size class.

CDR3aa: CSASPQGGYTF
CDR3nt: TGCAGTGCTAGCCCTCAGGGAGGCTACACCTTC
d_gene: .
abundance: few
j_gene: TRBJ1-2
v_gene: TRBV20-1

CDR3aa: CAWGPTNYGYTF
CDR3nt: TGTGCCTGGGGTCCTACTAACTATGGCTACACCTTC
d_gene: .
abundance: .
j_gene: TRBJ1-2
v_gene: TRBV30

CDR3aa: CASRTTFEGDRTEAFF
CDR3nt: TGTGCCAGCCGTACGACGTTCGAGGGGGATAGAACTGAAGCTTTCTTT
d_gene: .
abundance: .
j_gene: TRBJ1-1
v_gene: TRBV19

CDR3aa: CASSVAVGGRSQETQYF
CDR3nt: TGTGCCAGCAGCGTAGCCGTCGGGGGCAGGTCACAAGAGACCCAGTACTTC
d_gene: .
abundance: .
j_gene: TRBJ2-5
v_gene: TRBV9

CDR3aa: CASRGSLNTEAFF
CDR3nt: TGTGCCAGCAGGGGGTCCCTAAATACTGAAGCTTTCTTT
d_gene: .
abundance: .
j_gene: TRBJ1-1
v_gene: TRBV6-6

CDR3aa: CASSSPRPILNTEAFF
CDR3nt: TGTGCCAGTAGTTCCCCGAGACCGATTTTGAACACTGAAGCTTTCTTT
d_gene: .
abundance: few
j_gene: TRBJ1-1
v_gene: TRBV19

CDR3aa: CASSDGSLGGGYTF
CDR3nt: TGCGCCAGCAGTGACGGCTCACTTGGAGGGGGCTACACCTTC
d_gene: .
abundance: .
j_gene: TRBJ1-2
v_gene: TRBV10-2

CDR3aa: CASSLTGAMGETQYF
CDR3nt: TGCGCCAGCAGTTTGACAGGGGCCATGGGAGAGACCCAGTACTTC
d_gene: TRBD1
abundance: .
j_gene: TRBJ2-5
v_gene: TRBV5-1

CDR3aa: CASSLTTLDGYTF
CDR3nt: TGTGCCAGCAGCCTAACCACATTAGATGGCTACACCTTC
d_gene: .
abundance: .
j_gene: TRBJ1-2
v_gene: TRBV7-6

CDR3aa: CASSLEGKAFLPYEQYF
CDR3nt: TGTGCCAGCAGCTTAGAGGGGAAGGCCTTCCTCCCGTACGAGCAGTACTTC
d_gene: .
abundance: once
j_gene: TRBJ2-7
v_gene: TRBV11-2

CDR3aa: CASSAIGKAGAFF
CDR3nt: TGTGCCAGTAGTGCCATCGGGAAAGCGGGAGCTTTCTTT
d_gene: .
abundance: .
j_gene: TRBJ1-1
v_gene: TRBV19

CDR3aa: CAISESGANVLTF
CDR3nt: TGTGCCATCAGTGAGTCTGGGGCCAACGTCCTGACTTTC
d_gene: .
abundance: .
j_gene: TRBJ2-6
v_gene: TRBV10-3

CDR3aa: CASSMGTGAHTEAFF
CDR3nt: TGTGCCAGTAGTATGGGAACAGGGGCCCACACTGAAGCTTTCTTT
d_gene: TRBD1
abundance: once
j_gene: TRBJ1-1
v_gene: TRBV19

CDR3aa: CASSVGESGDRTEAFF
CDR3nt: TGTGCCAGCAGTGTTGGGGAGTCGGGAGATCGCACTGAAGCTTTCTTT
d_gene: .
abundance: .
j_gene: TRBJ1-1
v_gene: TRBV2

CDR3aa: CASSLGLPNTEAFF
CDR3nt: TGTGCCAGCAGTTTGGGCTTACCGAACACTGAAGCTTTCTTT
d_gene: .
abundance: .
j_gene: TRBJ1-1
v_gene: TRBV27

CDR3aa: CASSHGSEQFF
CDR3nt: TGTGCCAGCAGCCACGGAAGCGAGCAGTTCTTC
d_gene: .
abundance: .
j_gene: TRBJ2-1
v_gene: TRBV14

CDR3aa: CASRKTGQGGEKLFF
CDR3nt: TGTGCCAGCAGAAAAACAGGGCAAGGTGGGGAAAAACTGTTTTTT
d_gene: .
abundance: .
j_gene: TRBJ1-4
v_gene: TRBV6-1

CDR3aa: CASSELSGENRGYTF
CDR3nt: TGTGCCAGCAGCGAACTGTCCGGGGAGAATAGAGGCTACACCTTC
d_gene: .
abundance: .
j_gene: TRBJ1-2
v_gene: TRBV2

CDR3aa: CASSRDREEAHEQYF
CDR3nt: TGTGCCAGCAGTCGGGACAGGGAAGAAGCCCACGAGCAGTACTTC
d_gene: TRBD1
abundance: .
j_gene: TRBJ2-7
v_gene: TRBV6-6

CDR3aa: CASSWGAEAYGYTF
CDR3nt: TGTGCCAGCAGTTGGGGAGCTGAGGCGTATGGCTACACCTTC
d_gene: .
abundance: .
j_gene: TRBJ1-2
v_gene: TRBV27

CDR3aa: CASSRTVRGGTDTQYF
CDR3nt: TGTGCCAGCAGCCGGACAGTCCGGGGGGGCACAGATACGCAGTATTTT
d_gene: .
abundance: .
j_gene: TRBJ2-3
v_gene: TRBV7-2

CDR3aa: CASSLARDGNSPLHF
CDR3nt: TGTGCCAGCAGCTTAGCTAGGGACGGTAATTCACCCCTCCACTTT
d_gene: .
abundance: .
j_gene: TRBJ1-6
v_gene: TRBV7-2

CDR3aa: CASSDPANTGELFF
CDR3nt: TGTGCCAGCAGTGACCCCGCCAACACCGGGGAGCTGTTTTTT
d_gene: .
abundance: few
j_gene: TRBJ2-2
v_gene: TRBV2

CDR3aa: CAISERRGVSNEQFF
CDR3nt: TGTGCCATCAGTGAAAGGCGGGGGGTTTCCAATGAGCAGTTCTTC
d_gene: TRBD2
abundance: .
j_gene: TRBJ2-1
v_gene: TRBV10-3

CDR3aa: CASSVDGPNTEAFF
CDR3nt: TGCGCCAGCAGCGTCGACGGCCCGAACACTGAAGCTTTCTTT
d_gene: .
abundance: .
j_gene: TRBJ1-1
v_gene: TRBV5-1

CDR3aa: CASSFAGLAGGPVKTQYF
CDR3nt: TGTGCCAGCAGCTTTGCCGGACTAGCGGGAGGGCCCGTGAAGACCCAGTACTTC
d_gene: TRBD2
abundance: .
j_gene: TRBJ2-5
v_gene: TRBV7-9

CDR3aa: CASSLLLGAEAFF
CDR3nt: TGTGCCAGCAGCTTATTATTGGGGGCTGAAGCTTTCTTT
d_gene: .
abundance: .
j_gene: TRBJ1-1
v_gene: TRBV11-2

CDR3aa: CASSPPYGGTEAFF
CDR3nt: TGTGCCAGCAGTCCCCCATACGGGGGCACTGAAGCTTTCTTT
d_gene: .
abundance: .
j_gene: TRBJ1-1
v_gene: TRBV25-1

CDR3aa: CASSMETSGRYNEQFF
CDR3nt: TGTGCCAGTAGTATGGAAACTAGCGGCCGTTACAATGAGCAGTTCTTC
d_gene: TRBD2
abundance: .
j_gene: TRBJ2-1
v_gene: TRBV19

CDR3aa: CASSLLSGGAEETQYF
CDR3nt: TGTGCCAGCAGTTTACTCAGCGGGGGGGCCGAGGAGACCCAGTACTTC
d_gene: TRBD2
abundance: .
j_gene: TRBJ2-5
v_gene: TRBV27

CDR3aa: CRASSDNEQFF
CDR3nt: TGCAGAGCTAGCTCCGACAATGAGCAGTTCTTC
d_gene: .
abundance: .
j_gene: TRBJ2-1
v_gene: TRBV29-1